The 20 T cell receptor beta chains below all came from one sample that was sequenced in a study of T cell repertoires in cytomegalovirus infection. TCRdb redid the calling of the reads with MiXCR, one entry per CDR3 protein. Of approximately 500,000 distinct CDR3 sequences listed, about 15% are singletons. Sequencing was performed on CD8+ T cells from PBMCs. All receptors come from a human donor in good health (CMV status not recorded). Some clones in this sample may be carry-over from other donors' samples.

The chain joins TRBV5-6 to TRBJ2-1; TRBD2 matches at 9 bases. The CDR3 has 14 amino acids. Germline assignment: CDR1 SGHDT and CDR2 YYEEEE. The junction had 6 bases not matched to a gene; V was cut back by 1 base and J by 10 bases. The CDR3 is CASSLKLAGTEQFF. As DNA, the CDR3 is TGTGCCAGCAGCTTGAAGCTAGCGGGGACCGAGCAGTTCTTC. The complete variable domain, with remaining parts taken from reference TRBV5-6 and TRBJ2-1, reads DAGVTQSPTHLIKTRGQQVTLRCSPKSGHDTVSWYQQALGQGPQFIFQYYEEEERQRGNFPDRFSGHQFPNYSSELNVNALLLGDSALYLCASSLKLAGTEQFFGPGTRLTVL.

This clonotype was seen ten or more times. The gene calls are TRBV19 and TRBJ2-6, with D possibly being TRBD1 (6 bases). There are 16 residues in the CDR3. Trimming took off 3 bases at V and 0 bases at J, with 9 bases between the two ends. Per the germline V gene, CDR1 is LNHDA and CDR2 is SQIVND (reference sequence). This CDR3 reads CASSMTGRSGANVLTF. The CDR3 DNA follows: TGTGCCAGTAGTATGACAGGTCGCTCTGGGGCCAACGTCCTGACTTTC.

This clonotype was detected only a few times. V and J are TRBV28 and TRBJ1-1; D is uncertain. Looked up from germline, CDR1 is MDHEN and CDR2 is SYDVKM. V gave up 3 bases and J gave up 7 bases, with 6 bases separating them. This CDR3 spans 11 amino acids. The CDR3 is CASSFRFEAFF. The CDR3 DNA follows: TGTGCCAGCAGTTTCCGATTTGAAGCTTTCTTT.

There are many counts of this clonotype. This chain links TRBV6-5 with TRBJ1-2; D is uncertain. The CDR3 extends over 14 amino acids. Trimming left V 0 bases short and J 4 bases short, with 9 bases between. CDR1 and CDR2 (germline): MNHEY, SVGAGI. CDR3 in DNA: TGTGCCAGCAGTTACTCAGGTCAAATCTATGGCTACACCTTC. Translated: CASSYSGQIYGYTF.

This clonotype came up once. A much larger clone sits a single nucleotide away, making a read error possible. No conserved phenylalanine or tryptophan ends this CDR3, so it is likely a read error. The genes are TRBV7-6 and TRBJ2-1, with D possibly being TRBD2 (6 bases). The V end was cut by 1 base, the J end by 0 bases, with 13 bases between. The germline V gene has CDR1 SGHVS and CDR2 FNYEAQ. The CDR3 is 17 residues long. CDR3 residues: CASSLDFSGSSYNEQFL. The DNA of the CDR3 is TGTGCCAGCAGCTTAGATTTTAGCGGAAGCTCCTACAATGAGCAGTTCTTA.

The sample holds a few counts of this clonotype. V and J are TRBV6-5 and TRBJ2-2, with D perhaps assigned TRBD1 or TRBD2 (5 bases each). Germline V lookup: CDR1 MNHEY, CDR2 SVGAGI. This CDR3 is built from 17 residues. Trimming cost V 5 bases and J 5 bases, with 21 bases left between them. The CDR3 is CASSPGTEIVGTGELFF. The CDR3 bases are TGTGCCAGCAGTCCCGGGACCGAGATTGTAGGGACCGGGGAGCTGTTTTTT.

This clonotype was recorded many times. V is TRBV7-2 and J is TRBJ1-1; D is possibly TRBD1 (6 bases). V gave up 1 base and J gave up 3 bases, with 12 bases separating them. Germline assignment: CDR1 SGHTA and CDR2 FQGNSA. The CDR3 extends over 15 amino acids. The CDR3 here is CASSLGGAGYTEAFF. CDR3 DNA: TGTGCCAGCAGCTTAGGGGGGGCAGGATACACTGAAGCTTTCTTT.

The rearrangement joins TRBV19 to TRBJ1-2; D ambiguous. Germline V gene sequence: CDR1 LNHDA, CDR2 SQIVND (reference sequence). The length of the CDR3 is 11 residues. V shed 7 bases and J shed 5 bases, with 8 bases lying between them. The CDR3 DNA reads as TGTGCCAGTATGCGTGGGTATGGCTACACCTTC. Its translation is CASMRGYGYTF. Full variable domain (outside the CDR3, taken from reference TRBV19 and TRBJ1-2): DGGITQSPKYLFRKEGQNVTLSCEQNLNHDAMYWYRQDPGQGLRLIYYSQIVNDFQKGDIAEGYSVSREKKESFPLTVTSAQKNPTAFYLCASMRGYGYTFGSGTRLTVV.

This clonotype has at least ten counts. The rearrangement links TRBV7-6 to TRBJ2-7; D is uncertain. V shed 6 bases and J shed 6 bases, with 15 bases lying between them. Germline V lookup: CDR1 SGHVS, CDR2 FNYEAQ. The CDR3 has 13 residues. In nucleotides, the CDR3 is TGTGCCAGCAGTTTGGCATCGTCTAGCGAGCAGTACTTC. Translation gives CASSLASSSEQYF.

J is TRBJ1-2 and V is TRBV20-1; 11 nucleotides match TRBD1. The CDR3 totals 16 residues. Germline V CDR1 and CDR2: DFQATT, SNEGSKA (reference sequence). The junction had 8 bases not matched to a gene; V was cut back by 0 bases and J by 5 bases. The CDR3 DNA is TGCAGTGCTAGAGATCGTTGGACAGGGGGCTTGTATGGCTACACCTTC. It translates to CSARDRWTGGLYGYTF.

This clonotype was seen many times. This chain connects TRBV7-6 to TRBJ1-2; D is unclear. V was pared by 4 bases and J by 5 bases, with 8 bases between. The CDR3 has 12 residues. The germline CDR1 and CDR2 sequences are SGHVS and FNYEAQ. The CDR3 loop is CASSSDNYGYTF. The CDR3 bases are TGTGCCAGCAGCTCCGACAATTATGGCTACACCTTC.

This clonotype was counted at least ten times. The rearrangement uses TRBV11-2 and TRBJ1-1; TRBD1 matches 9 bases. The germline gives CDR1 SGHAT, CDR2 FQNNGV. The CDR3 sequence is 19 residues long. Trimming removed 5 bases from V and 3 bases from J; junction bases left unmatched: 19. CDR3 DNA sequence: TGTGCCAGCAGCGCCTACCCGGGACAGGGCGTAGCAAGCGACACTGAAGCTTTCTTT. Translation: CASSAYPGQGVASDTEAFF.

V usage is TRBV5-6 and J usage is TRBJ1-1; TRBD1 agrees at 12 bases. This CDR3 has 19 residues. V shed 2 bases, J shed 0 bases, and the junction held 11 bases outside the gene matches. Germline V CDR1 and CDR2: SGHDT, YYEEEE. This CDR3 reads CASSFPGQGARDMNTEAFF. The CDR3 region has the DNA TGTGCCAGCAGCTTTCCGGGACAGGGGGCGAGGGACATGAACACTGAAGCTTTCTTT.

This clonotype was counted at least ten times. The chain combines TRBV7-9 with TRBJ1-3, with D possibly matching TRBD1 (5 bases). CDR1 and CDR2 (germline): SEHNR, FQNEAQ (reference sequence). V was trimmed by 3 bases and J by 0 bases, leaving 18 bases between them. The CDR3 has 18 residues. The CDR3 DNA sequence: TGTGCCAGCAGCTTGGGGGACGGAGTTACAAGCTCTGGAAACACCATATATTTT. Its translation is CASSLGDGVTSSGNTIYF.

There are many counts of this clonotype. The rearrangement joins TRBV7-9 to TRBJ2-1; D is possibly TRBD1 or TRBD2 (5 bases each). This CDR3 contains 12 residues. Trimming removed 1 base from V and 9 bases from J, with 7 bases in between. Germline CDR1 is SEHNR and CDR2 is FQNEAQ (reference sequence). The CDR3 reads CASSLVGTEQFF. Written as DNA, the CDR3 is TGTGCCAGCAGCTTAGTCGGGACTGAGCAGTTCTTC.

Points on this clonotype: A clone one base away is much larger, so this may be a read error. The chain recombines TRBV27 with TRBJ2-1, with D maybe TRBD1 (6 bases). This CDR3 contains 15 residues. Germline lookup yields CDR1 MNHEY and CDR2 SMNVEV (reference sequence). Trimming took off 5 bases at V and 10 bases at J, with 21 bases between the two ends. The CDR3 sequence: CASSPPPGQQREQFF. In nucleotides, the CDR3 is TGTGCCAGCAGTCCGCCCCCGGGACAACAACGGGAGCAGTTCTTC.

With regard to this clonotype: The junction departs from germline at one end; a sequencing error may be responsible. The CDR3 region has the DNA TGCGCCAGCAGCCAAGATATTGGACAGGGATACAGTGAGCAGTTCTTC. Translating it yields CASSQDIGQGYSEQFF. V and J are TRBV4-1 and TRBJ2-1, with TRBD1 identical over 8 bases. Germline lookup yields CDR1 MGHRA and CDR2 YSYEKL. CDR3 length equals 16 residues.

Comments on this clonotype: This could be a read error, since a much larger clone is one nucleotide away. This chain uses TRBV7-9 with TRBJ1-1; weak D call: TRBD1 (5 bases). The CDR3 runs 15 residues. The V gene's germline CDR1 is SEHNR and CDR2 FQNEAQ (reference sequence). CDR3 in amino acids: CASSLVPGKNTEDFF. CDR3 sequence (DNA): TGTGCCAGCAGCTTAGTTCCAGGGAAGAACACTGAAGATTTCTTT.

The chain joins TRBV5-4 to TRBJ2-1; 8 bases fit TRBD2. V dropped 4 bases and J dropped 5; count of bases not matched to a gene: 11. Germline V CDR1 and CDR2: SGHNT, YYREEE (reference sequence). The CDR3 runs 16 residues. DNA for the CDR3: TGTGCCAGCAGCGACCCCCCAGCGGGGGCAAACAATGAGCAGTTCTTC. Translation gives CASSDPPAGANNEQFF.

On this clonotype itself: A much larger clone lies one base from this, so it may be a read error. The chain carries TRBV7-6 and TRBJ2-2, with D maybe TRBD2 (5 bases). Germline values: CDR1 SGHVS, CDR2 FNYEAQ. CDR3 length: 14 residues. DNA for the CDR3: TGTGCCAGCATGCGCACCCCGAACACCGGGGTGCTGTTTTTT. Protein: CASMRTPNTGVLFF.